This entry describes one TCR beta chain. Its antigen is still unknown. Germline and junction disagree at one end, which may indicate a read error. Joint extraction of RNA and DNA used roughly 19-32 mg of bulk tissue that was unsorted. Total RNA (about 500 ng) served as template for TCR beta cDNA synthesis primed by a constant-region primer. Construction of TCR beta libraries relied on three successive nested multiplex PCR rounds employing slightly modified ARM-PCR. Via MiXCR, TCRdb re-called the multiplex PCR reads, giving one row per CDR3 protein. The repertoire holds 100,000 to 150,000 distinct CDR3 sequences, with under 65% as singletons. The data are from a study of tumor-infiltrating lymphocytes in primary liver carcinoma. Points from the study as a whole: A significantly higher top-250-clone fraction was found in tumors than in blood (p = 0.039).

This sequence was found in a woman in her sixties with primary liver carcinoma and hepatitis B virus infection. Specimen: liver tumor tissue from sampling region 3. Subset here: tumor region T3, left-lateral pole.

The CDR3 sequence: CVSSLGPRSFSYNGQFF. The DNA for the CDR3 is TGTGTCAGCAGCTTAGGTCCCAGGAGTTTTTCCTACAATGGGCAGTTCTTC. The chain is built from TRBV11-3 and TRBJ2-1, with unresolved D. The CDR3 extends over 17 amino acids. CDR1 and CDR2 (germline): SGHNT, YENEEA.